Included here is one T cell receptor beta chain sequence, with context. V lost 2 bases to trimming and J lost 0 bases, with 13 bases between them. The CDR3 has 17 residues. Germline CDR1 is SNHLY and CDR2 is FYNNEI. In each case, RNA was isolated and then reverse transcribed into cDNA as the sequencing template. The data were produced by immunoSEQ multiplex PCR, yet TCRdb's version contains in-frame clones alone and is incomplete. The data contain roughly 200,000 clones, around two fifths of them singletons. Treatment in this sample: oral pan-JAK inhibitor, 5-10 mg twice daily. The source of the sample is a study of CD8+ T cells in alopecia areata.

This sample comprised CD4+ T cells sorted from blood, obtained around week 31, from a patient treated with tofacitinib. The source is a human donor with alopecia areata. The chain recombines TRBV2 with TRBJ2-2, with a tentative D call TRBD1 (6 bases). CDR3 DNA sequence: TGTGCCAGCAGTGAAACTGGGCCAGGGGCGAACACCGGGGAGCTGTTTTTT. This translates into CASSETGPGANTGELFF.